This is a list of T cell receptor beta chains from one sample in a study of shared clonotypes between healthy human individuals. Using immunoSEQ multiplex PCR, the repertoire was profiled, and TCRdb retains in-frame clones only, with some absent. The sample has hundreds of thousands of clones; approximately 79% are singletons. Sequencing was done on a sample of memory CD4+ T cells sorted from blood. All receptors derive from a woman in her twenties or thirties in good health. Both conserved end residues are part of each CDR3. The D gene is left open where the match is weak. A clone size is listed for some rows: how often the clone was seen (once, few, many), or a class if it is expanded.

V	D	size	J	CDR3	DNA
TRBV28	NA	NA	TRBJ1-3	CASNRGGGSGNTIYF	TGTGCCAGCAATCGTGGGGGGGGATCTGGAAACACCATATATTTT
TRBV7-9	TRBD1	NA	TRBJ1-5	CASSLTGAQHF	TGTGCCAGCAGCTTGACAGGGGCCCAGCATTTT
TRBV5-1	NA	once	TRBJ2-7	CASSLARSSYEQYF	TGCGCCAGCAGCTTGGCGCGCTCCTCCTACGAGCAGTACTTC
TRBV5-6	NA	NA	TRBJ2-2	CASSLWGGANTGELFF	TGTGCCAGCAGCTTGTGGGGCGGCGCGAACACCGGGGAGCTGTTTTTT
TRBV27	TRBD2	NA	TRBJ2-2	CASTHRTSGHTGELFF	TGTGCCAGCACACATCGAACTAGCGGTCACACCGGGGAGCTGTTTTTT
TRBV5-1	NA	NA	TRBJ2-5	CASSFGLRNQETQYF	TGCGCCAGCAGCTTCGGTCTTAGGAACCAAGAGACCCAGTACTTC
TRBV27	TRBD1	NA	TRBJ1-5	CASSPDRGFNQPQHF	TGTGCCAGCAGCCCGGACAGGGGCTTCAATCAGCCCCAGCATTTT
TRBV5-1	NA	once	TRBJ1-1	CASSLDIKNTEAFF	TGCGCCAGCAGCTTGGATATAAAGAACACTGAAGCTTTCTTT
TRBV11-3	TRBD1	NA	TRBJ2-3	CASGKGQVTDTQYF	TGTGCCAGCGGAAAGGGACAGGTCACAGATACGCAGTATTTT
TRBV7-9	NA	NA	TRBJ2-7	CASSLGHAAYEQYF	TGTGCCAGCAGCTTAGGACACGCCGCCTACGAGCAGTACTTC
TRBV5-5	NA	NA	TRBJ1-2	CASSLGSGADPPGYTF	TGTGCCAGCAGCTTGGGTTCCGGGGCCGATCCCCCTGGCTACACCTTC
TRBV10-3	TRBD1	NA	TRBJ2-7	CAISEIGQGQNEQYF	TGTGCCATCAGTGAGATAGGACAGGGACAAAACGAGCAGTACTTC
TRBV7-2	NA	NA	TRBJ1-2	CASSLRLTGTHRYGYTF	TGTGCCAGCAGCTTACGGCTAACCGGGACCCACCGATATGGCTACACCTTC
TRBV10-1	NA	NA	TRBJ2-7	CASSESSVGEQYF	TGCGCCAGCAGTGAGTCTTCGGTGGGCGAGCAGTACTTC
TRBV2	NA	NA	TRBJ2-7	CATLGRKITSSYEQYF	TGTGCCACCCTAGGACGGAAGATCACGTCGTCCTACGAGCAGTACTTC
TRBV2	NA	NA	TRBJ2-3	CASIGADTQYF	TGTGCCAGCATAGGGGCAGATACGCAGTATTTT
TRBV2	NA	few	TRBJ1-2	CASSETAGGTYGYTF	TGTGCCAGCAGTGAAACGGCGGGGGGGACATATGGCTACACCTTC
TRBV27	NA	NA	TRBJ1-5	CASSRSGRSSQPQHF	TGTGCCAGCAGCCGGTCGGGGAGAAGTTCTCAGCCCCAGCATTTT
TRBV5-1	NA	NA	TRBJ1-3	CASSSGVAGNTIYF	TGCGCCAGCAGCTCGGGGGTGGCTGGAAACACCATATATTTT
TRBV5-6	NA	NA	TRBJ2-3	CASSPLRIGYTDTQYF	TGTGCCAGCAGCCCCCTTAGGATCGGCTACACAGATACGCAGTATTTT
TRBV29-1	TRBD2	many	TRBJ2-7	CSVAGTSGRGEQYF	TGCAGCGTTGCCGGGACTAGCGGGAGGGGTGAGCAGTACTTC
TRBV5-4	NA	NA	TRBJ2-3	CASTPSGVPDTQYF	TGTGCCAGCACTCCATCAGGGGTACCAGATACGCAGTATTTT
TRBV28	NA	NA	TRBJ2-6	CASTLGATGANVLTF	TGTGCCAGCACTTTGGGGGCCACTGGGGCCAACGTCCTGACTTTC
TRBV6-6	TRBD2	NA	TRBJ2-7	CASSTQAGVWEQYF	TGTGCCAGCAGTACTCAAGCGGGAGTGTGGGAGCAGTACTTC
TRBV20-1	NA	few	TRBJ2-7	CSARDSYEQYF	TGCAGTGCTAGAGATTCCTACGAGCAGTACTTC
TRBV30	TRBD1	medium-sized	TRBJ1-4	CAWSTGGSNEKLFF	TGTGCCTGGAGTACAGGGGGCTCTAATGAAAAACTGTTTTTT
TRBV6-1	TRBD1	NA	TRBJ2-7	CASSPRGDSYEQYF	TGTGCCAGCAGTCCCCGTGGGGACAGCTACGAGCAGTACTTC
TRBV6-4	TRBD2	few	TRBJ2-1	CASSDPTSINNEQFF	TGTGCCAGCAGTGACCCGACTAGCATCAACAATGAGCAGTTCTTC
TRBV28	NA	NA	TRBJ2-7	CASSLSPGYEQYF	TGTGCCAGCAGTTTATCTCCAGGCTACGAGCAGTACTTC
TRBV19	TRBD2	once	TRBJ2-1	CASSIDGGSTSEQFF	TGTGCCAGTAGTATAGATGGCGGGAGCACCAGTGAGCAGTTCTTC
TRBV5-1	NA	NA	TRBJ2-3	CASSFRLDGDTQYF	TGCGCCAGCAGCTTTCGACTAGACGGTGATACGCAGTATTTT
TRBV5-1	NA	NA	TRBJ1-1	CASSLGSRNTEAFF	TGCGCCAGCAGCTTGGGATCACGTAACACTGAAGCTTTCTTT
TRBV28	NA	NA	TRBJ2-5	CASSGAGASGQQETQYF	TGTGCCAGCAGTGGCGCCGGGGCTAGCGGACAGCAAGAGACCCAGTACTTC
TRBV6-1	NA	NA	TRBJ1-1	CASSGWWGNTEAFF	TGTGCCAGCAGTGGGTGGTGGGGGAACACTGAAGCTTTCTTT
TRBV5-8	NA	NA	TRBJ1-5	CASSLGQQYNQPQHF	TGTGCCAGCAGCCTTGGACAGCAATACAATCAGCCCCAGCATTTT
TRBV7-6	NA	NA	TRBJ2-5	CASSLAPSRETQYF	TGTGCCAGCAGCTTAGCTCCCTCAAGGGAGACCCAGTACTTC
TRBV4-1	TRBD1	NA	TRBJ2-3	CASSQARGGPGQGNVDTQYF	TGCGCCAGCAGCCAAGCCAGGGGGGGACCGGGACAGGGGAATGTAGATACGCAGTATTTT
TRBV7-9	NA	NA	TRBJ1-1	CASSLGGHTVNTEAFF	TGTGCCAGCAGCTTAGGAGGACACACCGTGAACACTGAAGCTTTCTTT
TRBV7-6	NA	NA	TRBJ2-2	CASSLALLSGAVIVTGELFF	TGTGCCAGCAGCTTAGCGCTATTAAGCGGAGCGGTCATTGTCACCGGGGAGCTGTTTTTT
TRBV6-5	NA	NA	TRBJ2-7	CASSYSGSYEQYF	TGTGCCAGCAGTTACTCAGGGTCCTACGAGCAGTACTTC
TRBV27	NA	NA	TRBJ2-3	CASSSPGGDTQYF	TGTGCCAGCAGTTCACCTGGTGGGGATACGCAGTATTTT
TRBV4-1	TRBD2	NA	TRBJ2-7	CASSQVPSGTYEQYF	TGCGCCAGCAGCCAAGTACCTAGCGGAACCTACGAGCAGTACTTC
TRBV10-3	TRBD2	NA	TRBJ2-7	CAIRKGLAGEGKTNEQYF	TGTGCCATCAGAAAGGGACTAGCGGGAGAGGGAAAAACTAACGAGCAGTACTTC
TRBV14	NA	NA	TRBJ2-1	CASSLGRAPYNEQFF	TGTGCCAGCAGCCTGGGGCGGGCCCCCTACAATGAGCAGTTCTTC
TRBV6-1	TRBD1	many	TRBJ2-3	CASSDGQGILGTDTQYF	TGTGCCAGCAGTGATGGACAGGGGATACTCGGCACAGATACGCAGTATTTT
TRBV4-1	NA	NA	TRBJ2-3	CASSLPERGTDTQYF	TGCGCCAGCAGCCTCCCAGAAAGGGGCACAGATACGCAGTATTTT